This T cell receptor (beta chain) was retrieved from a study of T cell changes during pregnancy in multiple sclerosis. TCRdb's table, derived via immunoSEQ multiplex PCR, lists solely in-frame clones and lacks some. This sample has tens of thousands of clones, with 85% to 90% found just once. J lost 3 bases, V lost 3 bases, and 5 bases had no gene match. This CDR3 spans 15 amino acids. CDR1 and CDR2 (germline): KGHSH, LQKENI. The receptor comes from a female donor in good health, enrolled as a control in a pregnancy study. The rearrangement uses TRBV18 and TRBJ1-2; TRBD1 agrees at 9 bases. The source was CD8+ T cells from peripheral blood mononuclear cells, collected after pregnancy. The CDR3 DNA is TGTGCCAGCTCACCGAGGGACAGGGAGGACTATGGCTACACCTTC. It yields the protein CASSPRDREDYGYTF.